This passage covers 2 T cell receptor beta chains from one sample sequenced in a study of blood T cell repertoires in COVID-19. Repertoires were generated with immunoSEQ multiplex PCR, while TCRdb's copy carries only in-frame clones and drops some. The table has around 42,000 clones, about four fifths seen once; the top ten hold more than 35%. Input material: peripheral blood. These receptors were taken from a man of 80 years or more with active or convalescent COVID-19.

V usage is TRBV29-1 and J usage is TRBJ2-1; TRBD2 is a possible D gene (6 bases). CDR1 is SQVTM and CDR2 is ANQGSEA in the germline V gene. CDR3 length: 14 residues. The germline V and J ends were trimmed by 1 base and 4 bases, with 11 bases remaining between them. CDR3 protein: CSVEGTGGYNEQFF. In DNA form, the CDR3 reads TGCAGCGTTGAAGGAACCGGAGGGTACAATGAGCAGTTCTTC.

The J gene is TRBJ2-7, the V gene TRBV2; perhaps TRBD2 as D (5 bases). This CDR3 contains 13 residues. The germline CDR1 and CDR2 sequences are SNHLY and FYNNEI. V was pared by 6 bases and J by 2 bases, with 11 bases between. The CDR3 DNA follows: TGTGCCAGCAGGCCCGGGGAACCCTACGAGCAGTACTTC. The encoded protein is CASRPGEPYEQYF.